This T cell receptor (beta chain) was documented in a study of cytomegalovirus exposure and HLA in healthy donors. PCR was performed using 60 Vbeta and 13 Jbeta primers. The method was immunoSEQ multiplex PCR; TCRdb's version includes in-frame clones alone and lacks a portion of them. Counted here are about 160,000 clones, about 75% occurring once; the ten biggest clones make up 7% to 9%. Study-wide results and caveats: Among the most significant clusters, several appeared linked to common viral pathogens in a later analysis. Three of the chains that were CMV-associated were confirmed in vitro to be specific for CMV antigens.

This clone was seen only a few times. Its antigen is still unknown. The study sampled nominally healthy donors, though unrecorded immune exposures were likely. The sequenced sample was PBMCs. This receptor was obtained from a male donor in good health and CMV-seropositive.

This chain's CDR3 is CASSLRQGGYGYTF. In nucleotides, the CDR3 is TGTGCCAGCAGCTTGAGACAGGGGGGCTATGGCTACACCTTC. This chain joins TRBV5-8 and TRBJ1-2; 9 bases fit TRBD1. Trimming at V came to 1 base and at J to 4 bases, leaving 2 bases not matched to a gene. Germline CDR1 is SGHTS and CDR2 is YDEGEE. The CDR3 runs 14 residues.